This T cell receptor (beta chain) is from a study of T cell responses to AZD1222 COVID-19 vaccine (dated by TCRdb to about 2021). Regarding the research as a whole: A total of under 250 trial participants underwent TCR sequencing, of whom approximately 200 had received two doses of AZD1222 and about 25 had received two doses of the MenACWY control vaccine. Trial participants were enrolled by age into subgroups of 18-55, 56-69 and 70-plus years, and about 150, 27 and 61 TCR-sequenced participants, respectively, were included in these subgroups.

The germline V gene (reference sequence) specifies SEHNR as CDR1 and FQNEAQ as CDR2. From the cysteine through the phenylalanine, the CDR3 covers 16 amino acids. CDR3 DNA is the only sequence kept; it has 48 bases, read in frame from the first base. Between the V and J ends, shortened by 0 bases and 0 bases respectively, the junction contains 10 bases. The CDR3 regions of human TCRbeta chains were subjected to immunosequencing. In the paper's pipeline: Repertoire TCRs were matched against a reference library of SARS-CoV-2-specific TCRs generated with the MIRA antigen-specificity platform. Breadth was defined as the fraction of unique TCRs that were SARS-CoV-2-associated. Depth was defined as the fraction of total T cells that were SARS-CoV-2-associated. Using the MIRA data, each spike-specific TCR was assigned both to the spike region to which the TCR was reactive and to a CD4 or CD8 class. Log10-transformed breadth and depth values were compared by one-way ANOVA with Sidak's multiple comparisons tests. The immuneACCESS repertoire file appears here via TCRdb, limited to in-frame rearrangements. These files lack a portion of the clones; in checked studies, under half of the deficit traces to unresolved V genes, and the cause of the others is not known. That table is the source of V, J and clone size, and D and trimming were worked out from the DNA. Counted in this sample were 90,000 to 150,000 clones; approximately 86% of them appeared once. The ten top clones hold approximately 18% of the sample.

In light of the paper, this sample's time point label describes: about 28 days (+/-7) after the second vaccine dose. AZD1222 recipients with second doses at about 4 weeks or about 12 weeks were pooled, because spike-specific TCR depth and breadth did not differ between schedules. Vaccinee samples were obtained from the UK trials COV001 and COV002, which included a single-blind randomized controlled phase 2/3 trial of AZD1222 (ChAdOx1 nCoV-19) in healthy adults. For TCRbeta chain sequencing, PBMC samples were collected from trial participants at day 0 and at day 28 after the second dose. Points the paper makes about the study in general: Only five or six AZD1222 recipients were SARS-CoV-2 seropositive at baseline, limiting conclusions about previously exposed vaccinees. Because no day 14 peak-response samples were available, the repertoires could be characterized only after the peak T cell response. The 56-69-year group was small, and its depth increase did not reach significance, likely because of low power. Participants were mostly white British, with more females than males. The authors suggested clonal diversity may have been underestimated. The whole spike protein was spanned by vaccine-associated CD4 TCRs, and dominant responses were seen in regions 160-218 and 743-854. After two AZD1222 doses, spike-specific TCR breadth and depth were significantly higher than at day 0 and than in MenACWY recipients. Nearly half of unique spike-specific TCRs reportedly recognized epitopes outside regions mutated in the B.1.351 and B.1.1.7 variants.

For this clone: It has no known antigen specificity. No much larger clone exists at a distance of one base, and base qualities are not known.

This sequence originates from an adult who received the AZD1222 COVID-19 vaccine. This specimen consisted of peripheral blood, obtained 28 days after the second AZD1222 dose. The chain joins TRBV7-9 to TRBJ2-3; the D gene identity is not certain. At the DNA level, the sequence is TGTGCCAGCAGCTTAGCCGGCGGTCCTAGCACAGATACGCAGTATTTT. It translates as CASSLAGGPSTDTQYF.